This T cell receptor beta chain derives from a study of cytomegalovirus exposure and HLA in healthy donors. About the study: Sequencing of about 179 million T cells in an earlier analysis found roughly 120 million unique TCR beta sequences.

This CDR3 has 14 amino acids. J gave up 5 bases and V 6 bases, and 8 bases lay outside the gene matches. Germline CDR1 and CDR2: LNHDA and SQIVND (reference sequence). This PCR relied on a set of 60 Vbeta primers and 13 Jbeta primers. TCRdb's copy holds only in-frame clones and misses some; the assay was immunoSEQ multiplex PCR. This sample has tens of thousands of clones, with over 70% found just once. For this clone: Its antigen is unknown.

Study-wide results and limits: Presence/absence analyses rested on an assumption that sequencing depth was roughly uniform across donors. Several V segments, TRBV6-2 and TRBV6-3 among them, could not be told apart and were dropped.

This TCR derives from a man aged 45 to 65 in good health and CMV-seropositive. The chain is built from TRBV19 and TRBJ2-7; 9 nucleotides match TRBD2. The sequencing sample was made of PBMCs. The CDR3 spells CASREAGGPHEQYF. The CDR3 nucleotides are TGTGCCAGTAGGGAAGCGGGAGGTCCCCACGAGCAGTACTTC.